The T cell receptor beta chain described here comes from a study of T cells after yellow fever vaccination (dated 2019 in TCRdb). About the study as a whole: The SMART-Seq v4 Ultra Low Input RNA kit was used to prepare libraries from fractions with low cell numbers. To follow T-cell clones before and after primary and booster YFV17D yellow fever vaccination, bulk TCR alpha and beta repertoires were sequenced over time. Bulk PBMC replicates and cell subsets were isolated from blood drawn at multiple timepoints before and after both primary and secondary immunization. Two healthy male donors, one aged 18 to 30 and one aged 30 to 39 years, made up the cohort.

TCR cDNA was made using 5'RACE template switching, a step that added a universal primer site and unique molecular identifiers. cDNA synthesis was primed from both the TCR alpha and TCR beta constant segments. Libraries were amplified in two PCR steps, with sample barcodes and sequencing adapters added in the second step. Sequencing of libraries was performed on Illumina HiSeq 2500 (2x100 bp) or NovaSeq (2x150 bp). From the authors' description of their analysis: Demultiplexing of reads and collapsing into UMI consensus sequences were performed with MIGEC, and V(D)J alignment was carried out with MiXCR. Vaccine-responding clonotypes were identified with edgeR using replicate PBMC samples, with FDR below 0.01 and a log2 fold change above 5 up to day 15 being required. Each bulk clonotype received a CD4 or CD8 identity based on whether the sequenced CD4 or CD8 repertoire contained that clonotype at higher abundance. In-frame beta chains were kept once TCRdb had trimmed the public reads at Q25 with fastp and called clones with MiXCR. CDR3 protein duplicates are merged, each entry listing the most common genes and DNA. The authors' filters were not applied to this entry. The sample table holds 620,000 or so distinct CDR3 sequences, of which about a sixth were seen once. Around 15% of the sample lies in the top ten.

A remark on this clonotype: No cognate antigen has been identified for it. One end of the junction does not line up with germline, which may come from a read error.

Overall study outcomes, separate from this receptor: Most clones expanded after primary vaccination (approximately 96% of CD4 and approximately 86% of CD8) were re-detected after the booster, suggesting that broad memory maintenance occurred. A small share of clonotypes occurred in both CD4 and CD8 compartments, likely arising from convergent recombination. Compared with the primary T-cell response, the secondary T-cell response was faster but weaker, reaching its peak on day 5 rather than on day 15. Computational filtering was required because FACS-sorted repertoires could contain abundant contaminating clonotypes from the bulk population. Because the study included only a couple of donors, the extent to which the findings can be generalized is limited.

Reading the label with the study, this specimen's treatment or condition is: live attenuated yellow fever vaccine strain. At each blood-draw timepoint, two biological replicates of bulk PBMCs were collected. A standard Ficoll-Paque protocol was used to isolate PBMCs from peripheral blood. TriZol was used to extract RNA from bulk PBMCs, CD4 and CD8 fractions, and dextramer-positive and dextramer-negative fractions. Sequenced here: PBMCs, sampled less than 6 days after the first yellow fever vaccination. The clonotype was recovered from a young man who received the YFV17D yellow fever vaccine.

At the DNA level, the sequence is TGCGCCAGCAGCCAAGATAGGGGGGTCTGGCAAGGCTGCACCTTC. This yields the protein CASSQDRGVWQGCTF. The V gene is TRBV4-3 and the J gene is TRBJ1-2, and the D gene may be TRBD1, 6 bases matching. CDR1 and CDR2, looked up from the germline V gene, are LGHNA and YSLEER. The CDR3, cysteine through phenylalanine, is 15 amino acids long. The sequence is cut down to CDR3 DNA, 45 bases in frame from base 1.